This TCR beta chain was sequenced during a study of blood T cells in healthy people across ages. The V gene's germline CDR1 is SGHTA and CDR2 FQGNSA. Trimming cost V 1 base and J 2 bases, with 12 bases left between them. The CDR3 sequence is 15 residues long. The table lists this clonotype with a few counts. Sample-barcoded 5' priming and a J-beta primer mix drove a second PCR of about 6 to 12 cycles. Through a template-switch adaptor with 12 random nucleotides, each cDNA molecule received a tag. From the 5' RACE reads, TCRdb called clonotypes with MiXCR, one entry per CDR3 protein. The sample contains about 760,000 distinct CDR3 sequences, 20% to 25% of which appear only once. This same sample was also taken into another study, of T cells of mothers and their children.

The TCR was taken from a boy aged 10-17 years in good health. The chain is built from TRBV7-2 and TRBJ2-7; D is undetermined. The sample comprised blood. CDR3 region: CASSLVPESTYEQYF. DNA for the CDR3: TGTGCCAGCAGCTTAGTCCCGGAAAGCACCTACGAGCAGTACTTC.